These T cell receptor beta chains were read from a single sample in a study of blood T cell repertoires in COVID-19. The data were produced by immunoSEQ multiplex PCR, yet TCRdb's version contains in-frame clones alone and is incomplete. The profile covers under 55,000 clones, with 70% to 90% appearing a single time and 12% to 15% taken by the ten largest. Sample: peripheral blood. These receptors were obtained from a human donor in a cohort sampled during active COVID-19. CDR3s include the opening cysteine and the closing phenylalanine or tryptophan. D genes are given only for firm matches. Expanded clones are given a class, and other clones once, few, many or no size at all.

J,D,V,size,CDR3,DNA
TRBJ2-3,.,TRBV10-3,.,CAISEDFTDTQYF,TGTGCCATCAGTGAAGACTTCACAGATACGCAGTATTTT
TRBJ2-1,.,TRBV4-1,.,CASNGGFYNEQFF,TGCGCCAGCAATGGAGGATTCTACAATGAGCAGTTCTTC
TRBJ1-6,TRBD1,TRBV7-9,.,CASSLGTGRSPLHF,TGTGCCAGCAGCTTAGGGACAGGGAGGTCACCCCTCCACTTT
TRBJ2-5,TRBD1,TRBV28,.,CASSHRDRRYQETQYF,TGTGCCAGCAGCCACCGGGACAGGAGATACCAAGAGACCCAGTACTTC
TRBJ2-6,.,TRBV2,.,CASRVGGAQSGANVLTF,TGTGCCAGCAGAGTGGGGGGGGCGCAATCTGGGGCCAACGTCCTGACTTTC
TRBJ1-1,.,TRBV7-2,few,CASSFSLNTEAFF,TGTGCCAGCAGCTTTTCTTTGAACACTGAAGCTTTCTTT
TRBJ2-1,TRBD1,TRBV25-1,.,CASGQGGSYNEQFF,TGTGCCAGTGGACAGGGTGGATCCTACAATGAGCAGTTCTTC
TRBJ2-3,TRBD2,TRBV5-1,once,CASSLETSGAGTDTQYF,TGCGCCAGCAGCTTGGAGACTAGCGGGGCGGGGACAGATACGCAGTATTTT
TRBJ1-1,.,TRBV5-1,.,CASSFDSATTEAFF,TGCGCCAGCAGCTTCGACAGTGCGACCACTGAAGCTTTCTTT
TRBJ2-2,.,TRBV5-1,.,CASSLVGGARGTGELFF,TGCGCCAGCAGCTTGGTCGGAGGGGCAAGGGGAACCGGGGAGCTGTTTTTT
TRBJ1-1,.,TRBV19,.,CASSRAAGGTEAFF,TGTGCCAGTAGTCGCGCCGCGGGTGGCACTGAAGCTTTCTTT
TRBJ2-3,TRBD1,TRBV19,once,CASSTHGQGAFTDTQYF,TGTGCCAGTAGTACCCACGGACAGGGGGCTTTCACAGATACGCAGTATTTT
TRBJ2-5,.,TRBV7-2,.,CASSRETGFSWETQYF,TGTGCCAGCAGCCGCGAAACAGGGTTCTCGTGGGAGACCCAGTACTTC
TRBJ2-3,TRBD2,TRBV5-1,.,CASSLGGGAGTDTQYF,TGCGCCAGCAGCTTGGGCGGGGGGGCCGGTACAGATACGCAGTATTTT
TRBJ2-3,.,TRBV27,.,CASSPPGEVGTDTQYF,TGTGCCAGCAGTCCTCCGGGGGAGGTGGGCACAGATACGCAGTATTTT
TRBJ1-1,.,TRBV11-2,.,CASSLRAGNTEAFF,TGTGCCAGCAGCTTAAGAGCAGGTAACACTGAAGCTTTCTTT
TRBJ1-2,TRBD1,TRBV6-5,.,CASSPGTALNYGYTF,TGTGCCAGCAGTCCCGGGACAGCACTAAACTATGGCTACACCTTC
TRBJ2-6,TRBD2,TRBV7-9,.,CASSRDSGAGANVLTF,TGTGCCAGCAGCCGTGATAGCGGGGCTGGGGCCAACGTCCTGACTTTC
TRBJ2-7,.,TRBV18,.,CASSPGAAYEQYF,TGTGCCAGCTCACCAGGGGCAGCCTACGAGCAGTACTTC
TRBJ2-3,TRBD1,TRBV9,.,CASSVEGQGTDTQYF,TGTGCCAGCAGCGTAGAGGGACAGGGAACAGATACGCAGTATTTT
TRBJ1-5,.,TRBV10-3,.,CAISESQARSIQPQHF,TGTGCCATCAGTGAGTCCCAGGCGAGATCGATTCAGCCCCAGCATTTT
TRBJ2-6,TRBD2,TRBV7-9,.,CASSLRPGGWANVLTF,TGTGCCAGCAGCCTTCGGCCGGGGGGGTGGGCCAACGTCCTGACTTTC
TRBJ2-2,TRBD2,TRBV11-2,.,CASSSSSGRGELFF,TGTGCCAGCAGCTCCTCTAGCGGGAGGGGGGAGCTGTTTTTT
TRBJ1-2,TRBD1,TRBV6-5,.,CASSPRTGFSYTF,TGTGCCAGCAGTCCCCGGACAGGGTTCAGCTACACCTTC
TRBJ2-7,TRBD2,TRBV5-4,.,CASRSGGGNYEQYF,TGTGCCAGCCGTTCCGGGGGGGGAAACTACGAGCAGTACTTC
TRBJ1-4,TRBD1,TRBV5-1,.,CASSLGQGATNEKLFF,TGCGCCAGCAGCCTAGGACAGGGTGCAACTAATGAAAAACTGTTTTTT
TRBJ2-1,.,TRBV5-4,.,CASSLDRSAYNEQFF,TGTGCCAGCAGCTTGGACAGGTCGGCCTACAATGAGCAGTTCTTC
TRBJ2-2,.,TRBV11-2,.,CASSLDRDGELFF,TGTGCCAGCAGCTTAGATCGAGACGGGGAGCTGTTTTTT
TRBJ2-6,TRBD1,TRBV30,.,CAWSETGRSGANVLTF,TGTGCCTGGAGTGAGACAGGGAGATCTGGGGCCAACGTCCTGACTTTC
TRBJ2-1,.,TRBV7-2,.,CASSLLYGAYNEQFF,TGTGCCAGCAGCTTACTCTACGGGGCCTACAATGAGCAGTTCTTC
TRBJ2-2,TRBD1,TRBV2,once,CASRPWTGSAGELFF,TGTGCCAGCAGACCCTGGACAGGGTCGGCCGGGGAGCTGTTTTTT
TRBJ2-4,TRBD1,TRBV19,.,CASSQMGQAIAKNIQYF,TGTGCCAGTAGTCAAATGGGACAGGCTATAGCCAAAAACATTCAGTACTTC
TRBJ2-7,.,TRBV4-2,.,CASSRGQGGDEQYF,TGTGCCAGCAGCCGGGGCCAAGGGGGGGACGAGCAGTACTTC
TRBJ2-7,.,TRBV6-1,.,CASSEGPDTFSYEQYF,TGTGCCAGCAGTGAAGGACCAGACACTTTCTCCTACGAGCAGTACTTC
TRBJ2-7,.,TRBV28,.,CASSYRTYEQYF,TGTGCCAGCAGTTACAGGACCTACGAGCAGTACTTC
TRBJ1-2,.,TRBV4-2,.,CASSQDSRGGYTF,TGTGCCAGCAGCCAAGATTCCAGGGGTGGCTACACCTTC
TRBJ2-7,TRBD2,TRBV28,.,CASTTAGTRSNEQYF,TGTGCCAGCACAACTGCCGGGACTAGGTCGAACGAGCAGTACTTC
TRBJ2-2,TRBD1,TRBV27,.,CASSFRDRGHTGELFF,TGTGCCAGCAGTTTTCGTGACAGGGGGCACACCGGGGAGCTGTTTTTT
TRBJ1-1,.,TRBV18,.,CASSRANTEAFF,TGTGCCAGCTCAAGAGCCAACACTGAAGCTTTCTTT
TRBJ2-7,TRBD1,TRBV6-1,.,CASSERTGTPYEQYF,TGTGCCAGCAGTGAAAGGACAGGGACTCCCTACGAGCAGTACTTC
TRBJ2-7,TRBD1,TRBV10-2,.,CASRPGTATYEQYF,TGCGCCAGCAGGCCCGGGACAGCAACCTACGAGCAGTACTTC
TRBJ1-1,.,TRBV29-1,.,CSAGPYTEAFF,TGCAGCGCTGGGCCATACACTGAAGCTTTCTTT
TRBJ2-7,.,TRBV5-1,.,CARLVIEALREQYF,TGCGCCAGGCTGGTAATCGAGGCTCTCCGCGAGCAGTACTTC
TRBJ1-4,.,TRBV4-3,once,CASSQGGGTPNEKLFF,TGCGCCAGCAGCCAAGGGGGGGGGACACCTAATGAAAAACTGTTTTTT
TRBJ1-1,TRBD1,TRBV19,.,CASKGTGITEAFF,TGTGCCAGTAAAGGGACAGGTATCACTGAAGCTTTCTTT
TRBJ1-2,TRBD1,TRBV5-8,.,CASSLGQGWDGYTF,TGTGCCAGCAGCTTAGGACAGGGTTGGGATGGCTACACCTTC
TRBJ1-2,.,TRBV18,.,CASSPDNTYGYTF,TGTGCCAGCTCACCGGACAACACATATGGCTACACCTTC
TRBJ2-7,.,TRBV5-8,.,CASTLPGQPPYEQYF,TGTGCCAGCACCCTACCCGGACAGCCTCCCTACGAGCAGTACTTC
TRBJ2-5,TRBD2,TRBV6-2/TRBV6-3,.,CASSLALAGPQETQYF,TGTGCCAGCAGTTTAGCACTAGCGGGCCCCCAAGAGACCCAGTACTTC
TRBJ2-1,TRBD2,TRBV7-9,.,CASSLVGSGIPNEQFF,TGTGCCAGCAGCTTAGTTGGTAGCGGGATACCCAATGAGCAGTTCTTC
TRBJ2-2,.,TRBV11-3,.,CASSPSRSGGELFF,TGTGCCAGCAGCCCCTCTAGGTCTGGCGGGGAGCTGTTTTTT
TRBJ1-1,.,TRBV7-2,.,CASSASGTWGEAFF,TGTGCCAGCAGCGCCTCCGGGACATGGGGTGAAGCTTTCTTT
TRBJ2-4,TRBD2,TRBV13,.,CASRKTTSGNTPSPPAKNIQYF,TGTGCCAGCAGGAAGACGACTAGCGGGAACACCCCGTCCCCACCGGCCAAAAACATTCAGTACTTC
TRBJ1-2,TRBD1,TRBV5-5,.,CASSTLGQGPPNYGYTF,TGTGCCAGCAGCACTTTGGGACAGGGCCCGCCTAACTATGGCTACACCTTC
TRBJ1-6,TRBD1,TRBV7-3,.,CASSLRQGGGSPLHF,TGTGCCAGCAGCCTAAGACAGGGAGGCGGATCACCCCTCCACTTT
TRBJ2-2,.,TRBV6-4,.,CASSAELNTGELFF,TGTGCCAGCAGTGCGGAGTTGAACACCGGGGAGCTGTTTTTT
TRBJ1-2,.,TRBV2,.,CASSEETTYGYTF,TGTGCCAGCAGTGAAGAGACAACCTATGGCTACACCTTC
TRBJ2-7,.,TRBV4-1,.,CASSQLGRSRTYEQYF,TGCGCCAGCAGCCAATTGGGTAGGAGTAGGACCTACGAGCAGTACTTC